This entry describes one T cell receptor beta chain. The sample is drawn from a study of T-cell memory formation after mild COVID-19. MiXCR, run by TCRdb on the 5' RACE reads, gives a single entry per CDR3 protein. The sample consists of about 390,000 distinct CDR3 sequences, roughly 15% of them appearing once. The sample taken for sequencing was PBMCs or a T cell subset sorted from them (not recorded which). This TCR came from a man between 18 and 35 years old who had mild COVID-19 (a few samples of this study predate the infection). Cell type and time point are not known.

The DNA of the CDR3 is TGTGCCAGCAGTCAGACAGGTCACTATGGCTACACCTTC. Encoded protein: CASSQTGHYGYTF. V gene TRBV6-5 combines with J gene TRBJ1-2; tentatively, D is TRBD1 (6 bases). Germline V gene sequence: CDR1 MNHEY, CDR2 SVGAGI. The CDR3 is 13 residues long. V was clipped by 5 bases and J by 3 bases, with 10 bases between them.